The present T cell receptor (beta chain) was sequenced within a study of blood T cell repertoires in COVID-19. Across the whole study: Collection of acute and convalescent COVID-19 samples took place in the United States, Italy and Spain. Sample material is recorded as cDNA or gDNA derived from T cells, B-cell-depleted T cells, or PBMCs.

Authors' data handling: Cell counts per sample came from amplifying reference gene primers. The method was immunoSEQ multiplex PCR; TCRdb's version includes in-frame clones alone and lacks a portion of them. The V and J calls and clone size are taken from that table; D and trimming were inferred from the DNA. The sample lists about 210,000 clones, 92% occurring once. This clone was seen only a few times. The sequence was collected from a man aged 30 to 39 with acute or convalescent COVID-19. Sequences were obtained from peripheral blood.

CDR3 amino acids: CASGPGSTETQYF. The CDR3 coding sequence is TGCGCCAGCGGCCCGGGTTCAACGGAGACCCAGTACTTC. V is TRBV5-1 and J is TRBJ2-5, with D hard to call. Germline CDR1 and CDR2: SGHRS and YFSETQ. Trimming removed 7 bases from V and 5 bases from J, with 15 bases in between. The CDR3 contains 13 residues.